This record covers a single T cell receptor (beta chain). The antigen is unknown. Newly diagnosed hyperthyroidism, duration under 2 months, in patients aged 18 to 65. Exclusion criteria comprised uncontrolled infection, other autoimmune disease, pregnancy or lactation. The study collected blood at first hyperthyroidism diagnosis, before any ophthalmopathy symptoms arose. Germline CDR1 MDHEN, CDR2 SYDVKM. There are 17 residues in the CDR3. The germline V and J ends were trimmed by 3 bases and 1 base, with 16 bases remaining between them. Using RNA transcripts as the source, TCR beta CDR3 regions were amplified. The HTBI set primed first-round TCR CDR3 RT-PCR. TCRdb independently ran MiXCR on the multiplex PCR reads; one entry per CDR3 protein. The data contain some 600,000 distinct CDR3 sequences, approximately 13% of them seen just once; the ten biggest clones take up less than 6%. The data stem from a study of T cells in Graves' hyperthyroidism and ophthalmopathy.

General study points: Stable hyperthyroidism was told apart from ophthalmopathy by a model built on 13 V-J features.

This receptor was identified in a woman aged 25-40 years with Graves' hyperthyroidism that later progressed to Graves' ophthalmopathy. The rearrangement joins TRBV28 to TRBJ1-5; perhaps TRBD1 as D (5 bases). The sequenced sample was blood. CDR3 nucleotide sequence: TGTGCCAGCAGTTTGTTAATGGGGCGCTTGAGCAATCAGCCCCAGCATTTT. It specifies CASSLLMGRLSNQPQHF.